Below, one T cell receptor beta chain is given with its context. Original data processing: The assay estimated nucleated cells by amplifying reference gene primers. Clones were sequenced by immunoSEQ multiplex PCR, and TCRdb holds only the in-frame ones, with some missing. Clone size and the V and J calls come from that table; the DNA yielded D and trimming. Of roughly 28,000 clones in the sample, under 85% were seen once. This CDR3 spans 13 amino acids. Germline values: CDR1 MNHEY, CDR2 SMNVEV (reference sequence). Trimming removed 5 bases at V and 0 bases at J, with 7 bases between. This entry belongs to a study of blood T cell repertoires in COVID-19. Overall study: The origin of the acute and convalescent COVID-19 samples was the United States, Italy and Spain. PBMCs, B-cell-depleted T cells, or T cells were the source of the cDNA or gDNA that made up the material.

The sample taken for sequencing was peripheral blood. The receptor was isolated from a woman in her sixties or seventies with active or convalescent COVID-19. The rearrangement links TRBV27 to TRBJ1-2; D gene uncertain. The CDR3 reads CASSPRTNYGYTF. For the CDR3, the DNA is TGTGCCAGCAGTCCCAGAACTAACTATGGCTACACCTTC.